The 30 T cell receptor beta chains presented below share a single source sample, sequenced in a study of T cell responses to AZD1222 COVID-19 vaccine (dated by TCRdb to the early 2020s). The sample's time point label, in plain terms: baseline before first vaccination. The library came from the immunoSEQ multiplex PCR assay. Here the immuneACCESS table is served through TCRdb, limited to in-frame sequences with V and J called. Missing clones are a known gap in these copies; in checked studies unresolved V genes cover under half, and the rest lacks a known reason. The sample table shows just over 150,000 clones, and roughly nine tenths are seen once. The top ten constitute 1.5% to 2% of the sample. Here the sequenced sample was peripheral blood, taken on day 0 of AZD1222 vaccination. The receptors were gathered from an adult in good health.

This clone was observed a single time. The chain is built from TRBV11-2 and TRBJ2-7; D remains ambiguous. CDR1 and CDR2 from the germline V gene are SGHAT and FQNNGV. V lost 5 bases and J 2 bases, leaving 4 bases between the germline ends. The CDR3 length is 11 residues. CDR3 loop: CASSATYEQYF. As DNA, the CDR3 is TGTGCCAGCAGCGCCACCTACGAGCAGTACTTC.

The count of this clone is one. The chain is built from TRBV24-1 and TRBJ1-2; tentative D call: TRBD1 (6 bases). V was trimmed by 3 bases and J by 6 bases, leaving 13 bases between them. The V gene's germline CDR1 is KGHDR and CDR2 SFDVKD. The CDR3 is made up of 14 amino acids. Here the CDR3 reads CATSDPGTSDGYTF. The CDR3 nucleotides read TGTGCCACCAGTGATCCCGGGACATCGGATGGCTACACCTTC.

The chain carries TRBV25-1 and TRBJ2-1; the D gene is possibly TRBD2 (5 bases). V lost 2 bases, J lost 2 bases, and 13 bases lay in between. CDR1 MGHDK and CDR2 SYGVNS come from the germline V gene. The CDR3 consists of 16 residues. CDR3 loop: CASSERWETPYNEQFF. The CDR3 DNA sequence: TGTGCCAGCAGTGAACGGTGGGAGACACCCTACAATGAGCAGTTCTTC.

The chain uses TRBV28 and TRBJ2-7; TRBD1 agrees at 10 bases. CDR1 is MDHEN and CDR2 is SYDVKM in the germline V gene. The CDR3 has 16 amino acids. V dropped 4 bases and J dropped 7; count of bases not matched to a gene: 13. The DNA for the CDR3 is TGTGCCAGCAGTTCCCCCGGGACAGGGGACCTCTGGGAGCAGTACTTC. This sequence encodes CASSSPGTGDLWEQYF.

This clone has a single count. CDR3 amino acids: CASSLDFLGETGELFF. DNA for the CDR3: TGTGCCAGCAGCTTAGATTTCCTTGGGGAGACCGGGGAGCTGTTTTTT. The gene calls are TRBV11-2 and TRBJ2-2; maybe TRBD2 (5 bases). Germline V gene data show CDR1 as SGHAT and CDR2 as FQNNGV. Trimming left V 0 bases short and J 5 bases short, with 13 bases between. The CDR3 is 16 residues long.

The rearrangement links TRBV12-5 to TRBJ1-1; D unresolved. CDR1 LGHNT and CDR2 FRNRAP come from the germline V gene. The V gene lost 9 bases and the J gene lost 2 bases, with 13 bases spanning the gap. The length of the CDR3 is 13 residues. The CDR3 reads CASSPDGNTEAFF. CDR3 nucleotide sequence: TGTGCTAGCTCACCGGACGGAAACACTGAAGCTTTCTTT.

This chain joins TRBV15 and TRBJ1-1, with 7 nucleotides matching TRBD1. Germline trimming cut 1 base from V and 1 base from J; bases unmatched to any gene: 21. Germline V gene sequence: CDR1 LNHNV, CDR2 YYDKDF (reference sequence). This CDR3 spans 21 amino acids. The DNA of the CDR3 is TGTGCCACCAGCAGAGTAATGGGGACAGTTCCCCTAGGGATCCCGAACACTGAAGCTTTCTTT. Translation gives CATSRVMGTVPLGIPNTEAFF. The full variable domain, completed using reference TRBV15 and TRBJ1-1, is DAMVIQNPRYQVTQFGKPVTLSCSQTLNHNVMYWYQQKSSQAPKLLFHYYDKDFNNEADTPDNFQSRRPNTSFCFLDIRSPGLGDTAMYLCATSRVMGTVPLGIPNTEAFFGQGTRLTVV.

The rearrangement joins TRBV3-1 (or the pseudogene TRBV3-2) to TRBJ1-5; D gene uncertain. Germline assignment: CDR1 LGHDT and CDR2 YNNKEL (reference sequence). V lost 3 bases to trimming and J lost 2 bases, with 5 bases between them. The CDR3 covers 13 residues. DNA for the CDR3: TGTGCCAGCAGCCACCGTTGCAATCAGCCCCAGCATTTT. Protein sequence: CASSHRCNQPQHF.

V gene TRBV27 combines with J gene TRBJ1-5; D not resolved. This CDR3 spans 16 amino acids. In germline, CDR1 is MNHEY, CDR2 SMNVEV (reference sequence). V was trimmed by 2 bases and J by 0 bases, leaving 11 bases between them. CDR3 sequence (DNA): TGTGCCAGCAGTTTAGGTGCAGATCCTAGCAATCAGCCCCAGCATTTT. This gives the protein CASSLGADPSNQPQHF.

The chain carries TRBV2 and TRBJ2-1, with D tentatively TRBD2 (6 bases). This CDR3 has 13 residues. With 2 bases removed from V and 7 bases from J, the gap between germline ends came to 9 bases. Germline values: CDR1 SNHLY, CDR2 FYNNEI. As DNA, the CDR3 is TGTGCCAGCAGTGAAACTGGGGGGAATGAGCAGTTCTTC. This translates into CASSETGGNEQFF.

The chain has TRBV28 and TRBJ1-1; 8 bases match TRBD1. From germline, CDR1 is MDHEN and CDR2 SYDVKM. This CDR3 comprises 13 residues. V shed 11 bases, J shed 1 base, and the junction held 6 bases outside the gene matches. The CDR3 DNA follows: TGTGCCGCAAGGCAGGGGGCGAACACTGAAGCTTTCTTT. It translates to CAARQGANTEAFF.

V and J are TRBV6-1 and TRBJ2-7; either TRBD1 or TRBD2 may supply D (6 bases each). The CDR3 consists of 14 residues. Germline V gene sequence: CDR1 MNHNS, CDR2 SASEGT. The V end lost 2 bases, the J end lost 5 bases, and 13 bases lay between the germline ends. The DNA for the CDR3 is TGTGCCAGCAGTGAAAGTTATCGGGGGCACGAGCAGTACTTC. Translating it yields CASSESYRGHEQYF.

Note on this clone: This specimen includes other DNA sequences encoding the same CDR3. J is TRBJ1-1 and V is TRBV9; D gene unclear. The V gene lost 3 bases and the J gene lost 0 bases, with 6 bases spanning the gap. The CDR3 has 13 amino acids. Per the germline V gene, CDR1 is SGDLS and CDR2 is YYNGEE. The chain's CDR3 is CASSGGMNTEAFF. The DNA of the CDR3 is TGTGCCAGCAGCGGGGGAATGAACACTGAAGCTTTCTTT.

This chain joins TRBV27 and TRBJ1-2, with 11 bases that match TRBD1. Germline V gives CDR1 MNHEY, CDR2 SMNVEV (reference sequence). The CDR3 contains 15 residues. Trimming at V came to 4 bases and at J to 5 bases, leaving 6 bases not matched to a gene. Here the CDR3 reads CASSSWTGGGYGYTF. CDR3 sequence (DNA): TGTGCCAGCAGTTCGTGGACAGGGGGCGGATATGGCTACACCTTC.

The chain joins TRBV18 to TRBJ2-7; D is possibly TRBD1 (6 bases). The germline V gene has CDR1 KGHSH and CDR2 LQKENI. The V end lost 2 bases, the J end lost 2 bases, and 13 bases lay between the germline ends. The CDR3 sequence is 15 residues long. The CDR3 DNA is TGTGCCAGCTCACCATCCCGGACAGTAACCTACGAGCAGTACTTC. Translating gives CASSPSRTVTYEQYF.

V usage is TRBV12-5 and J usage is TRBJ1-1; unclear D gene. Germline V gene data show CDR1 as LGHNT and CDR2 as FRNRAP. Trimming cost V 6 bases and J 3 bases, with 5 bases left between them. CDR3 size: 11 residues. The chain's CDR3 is CASGTHTEAFF. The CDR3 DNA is TGTGCTAGTGGCACCCACACTGAAGCTTTCTTT.

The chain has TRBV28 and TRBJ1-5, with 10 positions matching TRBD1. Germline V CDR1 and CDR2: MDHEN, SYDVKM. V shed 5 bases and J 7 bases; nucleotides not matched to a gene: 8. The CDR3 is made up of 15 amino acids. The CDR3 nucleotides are TGTGCCAGCAGTCCGCGGGACAGGGGAGGACAGCCCCAGCATTTT. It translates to CASSPRDRGGQPQHF.

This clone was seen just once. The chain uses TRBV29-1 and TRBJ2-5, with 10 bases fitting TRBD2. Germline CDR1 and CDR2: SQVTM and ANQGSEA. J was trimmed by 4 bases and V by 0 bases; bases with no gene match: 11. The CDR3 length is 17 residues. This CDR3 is CSVEDNVLAGVGETQYF. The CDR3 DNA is TGCAGCGTTGAAGATAATGTGCTAGCGGGAGTCGGAGAGACCCAGTACTTC.

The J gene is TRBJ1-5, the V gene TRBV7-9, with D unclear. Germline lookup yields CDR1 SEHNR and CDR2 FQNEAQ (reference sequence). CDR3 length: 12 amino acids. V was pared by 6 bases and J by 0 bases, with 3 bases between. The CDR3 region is CASSYSNQPQHF. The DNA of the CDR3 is TGTGCCAGCAGTTATAGCAATCAGCCCCAGCATTTT.

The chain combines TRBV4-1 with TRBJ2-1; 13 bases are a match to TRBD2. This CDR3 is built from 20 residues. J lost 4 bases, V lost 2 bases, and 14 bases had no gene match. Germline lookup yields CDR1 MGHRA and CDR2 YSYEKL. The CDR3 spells CASSQFSGTSGIGVYNEQFF. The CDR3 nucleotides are TGCGCCAGCAGCCAATTCTCCGGGACTAGCGGGATAGGAGTATACAATGAGCAGTTCTTC.

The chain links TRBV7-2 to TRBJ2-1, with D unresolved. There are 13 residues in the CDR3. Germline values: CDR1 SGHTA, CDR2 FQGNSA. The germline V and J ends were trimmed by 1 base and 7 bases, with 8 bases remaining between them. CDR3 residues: CASSLGPPNEQFF. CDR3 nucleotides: TGTGCCAGCAGCTTAGGACCTCCAAATGAGCAGTTCTTC.

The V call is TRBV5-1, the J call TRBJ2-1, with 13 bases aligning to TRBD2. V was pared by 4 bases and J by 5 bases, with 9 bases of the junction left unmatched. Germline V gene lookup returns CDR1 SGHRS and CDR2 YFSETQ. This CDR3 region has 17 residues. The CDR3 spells CASSGLAGAAVNNEQFF. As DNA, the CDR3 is TGCGCCAGCAGCGGACTAGCGGGAGCGGCCGTTAACAATGAGCAGTTCTTC. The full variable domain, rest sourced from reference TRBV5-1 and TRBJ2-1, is KAGVTQTPRYLIKTRGQQVTLSCSPISGHRSVSWYQQTPGQGLQFLFEYFSETQRNKGNFPGRFSGRQFSNSRSEMNVSTLELGDSALYLCASSGLAGAAVNNEQFFGPGTRLTVL.

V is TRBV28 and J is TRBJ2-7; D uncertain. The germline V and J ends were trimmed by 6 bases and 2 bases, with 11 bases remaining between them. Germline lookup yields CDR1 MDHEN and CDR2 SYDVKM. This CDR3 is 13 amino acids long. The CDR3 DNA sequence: TGTGCCAGCAGCTTAACGGACCCCTACGAGCAGTACTTC. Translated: CASSLTDPYEQYF.

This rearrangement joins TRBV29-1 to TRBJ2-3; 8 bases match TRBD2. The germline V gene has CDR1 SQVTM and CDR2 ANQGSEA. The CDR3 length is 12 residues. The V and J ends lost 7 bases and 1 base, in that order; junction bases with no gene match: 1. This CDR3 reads CSGAGGTDTQYF. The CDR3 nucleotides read TGCAGCGGAGCGGGAGGCACAGATACGCAGTATTTT.

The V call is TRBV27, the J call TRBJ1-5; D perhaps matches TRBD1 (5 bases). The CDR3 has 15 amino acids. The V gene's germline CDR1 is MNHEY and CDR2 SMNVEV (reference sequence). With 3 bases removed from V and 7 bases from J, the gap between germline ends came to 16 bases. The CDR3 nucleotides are TGTGCCAGCAGTTTGGAAGGGGTTGAGGGCCAGCCCCAGCATTTT. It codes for CASSLEGVEGQPQHF.

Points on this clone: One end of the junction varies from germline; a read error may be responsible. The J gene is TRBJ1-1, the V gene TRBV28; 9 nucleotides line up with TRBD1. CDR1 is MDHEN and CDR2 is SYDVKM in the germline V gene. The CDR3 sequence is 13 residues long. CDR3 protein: CASRTSPGQGSDF. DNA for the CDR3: TGTGCCAGCAGGACGTCTCCGGGACAGGGAAGCGATTTT.

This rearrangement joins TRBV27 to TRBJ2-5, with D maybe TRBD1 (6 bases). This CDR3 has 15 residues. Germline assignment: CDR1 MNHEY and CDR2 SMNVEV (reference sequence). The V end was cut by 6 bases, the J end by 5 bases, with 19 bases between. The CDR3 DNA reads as TGTGCCAGCAGCACTTTGAGGCAGGGGAAGGAGACCCAGTACTTC. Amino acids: CASSTLRQGKETQYF.

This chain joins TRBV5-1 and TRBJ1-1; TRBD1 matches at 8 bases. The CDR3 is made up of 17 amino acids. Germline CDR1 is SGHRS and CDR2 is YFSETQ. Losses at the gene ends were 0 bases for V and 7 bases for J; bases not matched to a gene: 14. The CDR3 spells CASSLEDRESTLGEAFF. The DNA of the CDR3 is TGCGCCAGCAGCTTGGAGGACAGGGAGTCAACACTGGGTGAAGCTTTCTTT.

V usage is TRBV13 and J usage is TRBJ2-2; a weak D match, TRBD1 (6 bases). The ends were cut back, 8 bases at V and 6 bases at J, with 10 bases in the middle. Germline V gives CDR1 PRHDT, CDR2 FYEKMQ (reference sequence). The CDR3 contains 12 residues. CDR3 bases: TGTGCCAGCCGCAGGGGTCCCGGGGAGCTGTTTTTT. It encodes CASRRGPGELFF.

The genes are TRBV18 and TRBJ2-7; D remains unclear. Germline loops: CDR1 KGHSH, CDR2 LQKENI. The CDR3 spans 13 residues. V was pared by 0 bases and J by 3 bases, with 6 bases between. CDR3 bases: TGTGCCAGCTCACCACCGGACGTCTACGAGCAGTACTTC. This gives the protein CASSPPDVYEQYF.